A selection of T cell receptor beta chains follows, all from one sample in a study of T cells expressing NK-cell markers. TCRdb reprocessed the 5' RACE reads and keeps a single row for each CDR3 protein, giving no DNA. This sample's table has about 460,000 distinct CDR3 sequences. Sequencing input: blood T cells: a sorted CD56 or NKG2C T cell subset, CD4+ or CD8+ T cells, or bulk PBMC T cells (not recorded which). These receptors were taken from a woman in her forties or fifties in good health. Both conserved end residues are part of each CDR3.

j_call: TRBJ2-4; v_call: TRBV30; cdr3_aa: CAWSPLTGVRNIQYF
j_call: TRBJ2-1; v_call: TRBV12-3/TRBV12-4; cdr3_aa: CASSLSSGTSGGNEQFF
j_call: TRBJ1-6; v_call: TRBV7-6; cdr3_aa: CASSFSGGQGSPLHF
j_call: TRBJ1-5; v_call: TRBV5-1; cdr3_aa: CASSSLTGNQPQHF
j_call: TRBJ2-7; v_call: TRBV11-2; cdr3_aa: CASSLVRGLYEQYF
j_call: TRBJ1-2; v_call: TRBV6-5; cdr3_aa: CASSYGDTHDGYTF
j_call: TRBJ2-3; v_call: TRBV3-1; cdr3_aa: CASSLFSGPGDTQYF
j_call: TRBJ1-1; v_call: TRBV29-1; cdr3_aa: CSVEPGRGAPYTEAFF
j_call: TRBJ2-7; v_call: TRBV9; cdr3_aa: CASSVRTGVPYEQYF
j_call: TRBJ2-5; v_call: TRBV4-1; cdr3_aa: CASSPTGGASDSETQYF
j_call: TRBJ2-4; v_call: TRBV9; cdr3_aa: CASSGGPQNIQYF
j_call: TRBJ2-5; v_call: TRBV4-2; cdr3_aa: CASSQTGQGETQYF
j_call: TRBJ2-7; v_call: TRBV12-3/TRBV12-4; cdr3_aa: CASSFHQGLAGYEQYF
j_call: TRBJ2-1; v_call: TRBV10-3; cdr3_aa: CAISPGAGSYSRFF
j_call: TRBJ2-5; v_call: TRBV5-6; cdr3_aa: CASSSTQLNQETQYF
j_call: TRBJ1-2; v_call: TRBV5-1; cdr3_aa: CASSGNRGRVDGYTF
j_call: TRBJ2-1; v_call: TRBV10-1; cdr3_aa: CASSEIRSAGLFSYNEQFF
j_call: TRBJ2-1; v_call: TRBV20-1; cdr3_aa: CSARAPLANNEQFF
j_call: TRBJ2-5; v_call: TRBV7-9; cdr3_aa: CASSLENPETQYF
j_call: TRBJ2-5; v_call: TRBV15; cdr3_aa: CATSRGPSGETQYF
j_call: TRBJ2-1; v_call: TRBV4-1; cdr3_aa: CASSQEGAGGFYNEQFF
j_call: TRBJ2-3; v_call: TRBV6-6; cdr3_aa: CASTSAGGSTDTQYF